Below are 12 T cell receptor beta chains sequenced from a single sample in a study of T cell responses to AZD1222 COVID-19 vaccine. Using immunoSEQ multiplex PCR, the repertoire was profiled, and TCRdb retains in-frame clones only, with some absent. The sample shows under 95,000 clones, roughly 90% of them seen only once. Sample: peripheral blood, taken 28 days after the second AZD1222 dose. Every receptor here comes from an adult who received the AZD1222 COVID-19 vaccine.

The chain employs TRBV27 and TRBJ2-1; 9 positions agree with TRBD1. The CDR3 consists of 15 residues. V shed 8 bases, J shed 9 bases, and the junction held 14 bases outside the gene matches. CDR1 is MNHEY, CDR2 SMNVEV, per germline (reference sequence). CDR3 region: CASSRGQGILGEQFF. In nucleotides, the CDR3 is TGTGCCAGCTCCCGGGGACAGGGAATCTTGGGTGAGCAGTTCTTC.

J is TRBJ2-3 and V is TRBV5-1; 7 nucleotides match TRBD2. Germline CDR1 is SGHRS and CDR2 is YFSETQ. V shed 2 bases, J shed 0 bases, and the junction held 3 bases outside the gene matches. The CDR3 spans 15 residues. This CDR3 reads CASSFNGGSTDTQYF. In DNA, the CDR3 is TGCGCCAGCAGCTTTAACGGGGGGAGCACAGATACGCAGTATTTT.

This rearrangement joins TRBV28 to TRBJ1-6; no firm D call. Germline V gene sequence: CDR1 MDHEN, CDR2 SYDVKM. V was cut by 4 bases and J by 1 base, with 14 bases left in between. The CDR3 runs 17 residues. The CDR3 protein is CASSSAYLGSYNSPLHF. DNA of the CDR3: TGTGCCAGCAGTTCAGCCTACCTTGGGTCCTATAATTCACCCCTCCACTTT.

This chain joins TRBV7-2 and TRBJ1-2, with 8 bases matching TRBD1. The CDR3 is 16 amino acids. The junction had 15 bases not matched to a gene; V was cut back by 9 bases and J by 3 bases. Germline V lookup: CDR1 SGHTA, CDR2 FQGNSA. The CDR3 loop is CASAKGTGQEDYGYTF. Written as DNA, the CDR3 is TGTGCCAGTGCAAAGGGAACGGGACAGGAGGACTATGGCTACACCTTC.

In DNA form, the CDR3 reads TGTGCCAGCAGCTGGGGAGGAAATAATGAAAAACTGTTTTTT. This translates into CASSWGGNNEKLFF. The chain employs TRBV3-1 (or the pseudogene TRBV3-2) and TRBJ1-4; D call uncertain. The V gene lost 5 bases and the J gene lost 4 bases, with 11 bases spanning the gap. Germline values: CDR1 LGHDT, CDR2 YNNKEL (reference sequence). This CDR3 is 14 amino acids long.

The genes are TRBV9 and TRBJ1-1, with D hard to call. V was cut by 0 bases and J by 3 bases, with 12 bases left in between. The CDR3 extends over 15 amino acids. Germline-derived CDR1 and CDR2 are SGDLS and YYNGEE. The CDR3 coding sequence is TGTGCCAGCAGCGTAGGAGGAGGGTCTGACACTGAAGCTTTCTTT. It specifies CASSVGGGSDTEAFF.

CDR3 sequence: CASSYWTSNYNEQFF. DNA for the CDR3: TGTGCCAGCAGTTACTGGACTAGCAACTACAATGAGCAGTTCTTC. The chain joins TRBV6-2 or TRBV6-3 to TRBJ2-1; TRBD2 aligns across 8 bases. The CDR3 loop spans 15 amino acids. Germline V CDR1 and CDR2: MNHEY, SVGEGT. V lost 1 base and J lost 3; bases outside the gene matches: 2.

The chain recombines TRBV10-1 with TRBJ1-1, with 7 bases fitting TRBD1. Trimming took 9 bases from V and 1 from J; bases not matched to a gene: 2. The CDR3 has 12 amino acids. Per the germline V gene, CDR1 is WNHNN and CDR2 is SYGVQD (reference sequence). CDR3 in DNA: TGCGCCAGGGGGACAGCGAACACTGAAGCTTTCTTT. Amino acids: CARGTANTEAFF.

The DNA for the CDR3 is TGTGCCAGCAATGGGACAACCTTTGGGACAGATACGCAGTATTTT. The encoded protein is CASNGTTFGTDTQYF. The V gene is TRBV6-4, the J gene TRBJ2-3; D might be TRBD1 (6 bases). Germline V lookup: CDR1 MRHNA, CDR2 SNTAGT. The CDR3 sequence is 15 residues long. Between the trimmed V and J ends, which lost 7 bases and 3 bases, there was a span of 17 bases.

There are a few counts of this clone. The genes are TRBV9 and TRBJ2-1; D tentatively reads TRBD1 or TRBD2 (5 bases each). With 4 bases removed from V and 0 bases from J, the gap between germline ends came to 20 bases. CDR3 size: 18 residues. Germline V gene sequence: CDR1 SGDLS, CDR2 YYNGEE. CDR3 region: CASSPRPGPGTSYNEQFF. The CDR3 nucleotides read TGTGCCAGCAGCCCCCGGCCAGGTCCGGGGACCTCCTACAATGAGCAGTTCTTC.

V usage is TRBV30 and J usage is TRBJ2-1, with D unclear. CDR1 is GTSNPN, CDR2 SVGIG, per germline (reference sequence). Trimming pared 2 bases from V and 8 bases from J, leaving 13 bases between. This CDR3 spans 13 amino acids. Here the CDR3 DNA reads TGTGCCTGGAGTCCTCACGATGGGGATGAGCAGTTCTTC. This translates into CAWSPHDGDEQFF. The full variable domain, in which reference TRBV30 and TRBJ2-1 provide the parts outside the CDR3, is SQTIHQWPATLVQPVGSPLSLECTVEGTSNPNLYWYRQAAGRGLQLLFYSVGIGQISSEVPQNLSASRPQDRQFILSSKKLLLSDSGFYLCAWSPHDGDEQFFGPGTRLTVL.

This rearrangement joins TRBV4-3 to TRBJ1-4; 8 bases are shared with TRBD1. Germline loops: CDR1 LGHNA, CDR2 YSLEER. V lost 3 bases, J lost 3 bases, and 3 bases stayed unmatched. This CDR3 has 15 residues. The CDR3: CASSQNRGSNEKLFF. The DNA for the CDR3 is TGCGCCAGCAGCCAGAACAGGGGGTCTAATGAAAAACTGTTTTTT.